The following is a TCR beta chain sequence with its context. Deletions cut 7 bases from V and 6 bases from J, with 19 bases between. Germline V lookup: CDR1 SEHNR, CDR2 FQNEAQ (reference sequence). This CDR3 has 16 residues. Here immunoSEQ multiplex PCR was the method, and the copy in TCRdb shows in-frame clones only, minus some. The sample yields 56,000 or so clones, about 85% seen once. This sample is drawn from a study of T cell changes during pregnancy in multiple sclerosis. V and J are TRBV7-9 and TRBJ1-6, with D possibly being TRBD1 (5 bases). Sequenced material: CD4+ T cells from peripheral blood mononuclear cells, taken in the third trimester of pregnancy. This TCR derives from a female donor with multiple sclerosis, enrolled in a pregnancy study. The CDR3 coding sequence is TGTGCCAGCACGACAATCGGGGGGGAGCGTAATTCACCCCTCCACTTT. Translating gives CASTTIGGERNSPLHF.